This TCR beta chain was captured in a study of blood T cells in healthy people across ages (dated by TCRdb to the mid-2010s). Notes on the research overall: Template switching captured roughly one uniquely barcoded TCR beta cDNA molecule per two T cells in model experiments. Age-related changes in TCR beta repertoire diversity were measured in the study by deep sequencing normalized with unique cDNA molecular identifiers. Four age groups were formed from the donors: young (average about 16 years), middle-aged (around 37), aged (about 62) and long-lived (around 82). To avoid experimental bias, donors of different ages were randomly spread across the sequencing lanes. Two additional independent replicas of 1 million unique cDNA reads from the same blood draw were analyzed for two donors (one aged 18 to 30 and one aged 80 or older).

The library was built by means of 5' RACE. The reads were generated on an Illumina HiSeq 2500. A second PCR of roughly 7 to 11 cycles was performed with a sample-barcoded 5' primer and a J-beta primer mix. A template-switch 5' adaptor carrying 12 random nucleotides introduced a unique molecular identifier onto each TCR beta cDNA molecule. Each sample yielded at least 3 million CDR3-containing paired-end reads. First-strand cDNA synthesis was performed from all RNA using the Mint cDNA synthesis kit, with priming by a TRBC-specific oligonucleotide. All cDNA was treated with uracil-DNA glycosylase and then went through a first 18-cycle PCR with the universal primers M1SS and BC2_uni_R. In the original analysis: Each sample was normalized by randomly selecting 1 million high-quality reads, each carrying a distinct molecular identifier. Reads sharing molecular identifiers were discarded rather than binned into consensus sequences. MiTCR, run with a Q25 quality threshold and the strictest error-elimination algorithm, handled CDR3 identification, clonotype clustering and error correction. A nonparametric unseen species model using Euler transformation provided a lower-bound estimate of total TCR beta diversity. TCRdb reprocessed the public reads (quality trimming at Q25 with fastp, clone calling with MiXCR) and kept in-frame beta chains. Rows with one shared CDR3 protein collapse into an entry with the most common genes and DNA. These V and J calls are TCRdb output, not the study's own analysis. Counted in this sample were about 1.4 million distinct CDR3 sequences; around 59% of them appeared once. Over 5.5% of the sample is in the top ten clones.

Donors were approximately 42 systemically healthy Caucasian individuals from Russia aged roughly 6 to 90 years. About 10 milliliters of peripheral blood were collected from each donor into EDTA-treated Vacutainer tubes. Ficoll-Paque density-gradient centrifugation was used to isolate PBMCs, with at least 6 million per sample. Total RNA was extracted from PBMCs with Trizol reagent, with at least 6 micrograms obtained per sample. For every donor, an aliquot of PBMCs went through flow cytometry to measure the percentages of naive CD45RAhigh/CD27high T cells. V ends up 2 bases short and J 2 bases short, with an unmatched junction base count of 3. Looking up the germline V gene yields CDR1 MNHEY and CDR2 SVGAGI. The CDR3 holds 15 amino acids from the cysteine to the phenylalanine. The read is trimmed to its CDR3 DNA, 45 bases read in frame from base 1. Regarding this clonotype: Its antigen remains unidentified. No base qualities exist here, and no much larger clone lies one base off it.

General study outcomes and caveats: Estimates of total diversity based on one million sequenced T cells were considered lower bounds and underestimates. The long-lived group showed more naive CD4+ T cells, fewer expanded clones and increased TCR diversity than the aged group, suggesting age selection. The CMV infection status of donors was not known, potentially confounding age-related changes in expanded clonotypes. A strong correlation was found between observed TCR beta diversity and the percentage of naive T cells measured by flow cytometry. Since profiling was done on bulk unsorted PBMCs, naive and antigen-experienced compartments could not be conclusively compared. As age increased, observed TCR beta diversity per million T cells dropped in a roughly linear way, and a significant reduction was already evident by age roughly 36.

What was sequenced was blood. The sequence links TRBV6-5 to TRBJ2-1, with TRBD1 matching 7 junction bases. This receptor was taken from a man between 18 and 35 years old in good health. At the DNA level, the sequence is TGTGCCAGCAGTTACGGTGGGACAGCCTACAATGAGCAGTTCTTC. Its product reads: CASSYGGTAYNEQFF.